The 17 T cell receptor beta chains in this list originate from one sample, sequenced in a study of beta chain features in type 1 diabetes. The authors reverse transcribed all of the isolated RNA, so sequencing captured expressed TCRB transcripts. TCRdb's copy holds only in-frame clones and misses some; the assay was immunoSEQ multiplex PCR. The profile shows around 430,000 clones, about 32% of them singletons. The sample was naive CD4+ T cells from blood. These receptors were collected from a young man in good health.

This chain links TRBV30 with TRBJ2-7, with 11 nucleotides matching TRBD2. The CDR3 covers 14 residues. V lost 3 bases, J lost 3 bases, and 4 bases stayed unmatched. Germline CDR1 is GTSNPN and CDR2 is SVGIG (reference sequence). Here the CDR3 DNA reads TGTGCCTGGAGAGCTAGCGGGAGGTACTACGAGCAGTACTTC. This gives the protein CAWRASGRYYEQYF.

V gene TRBV7-9 combines with J gene TRBJ1-1, with D unclear. The CDR3 runs 14 residues. Germline V CDR1 and CDR2: SEHNR, FQNEAQ (reference sequence). V lost 7 bases to trimming and J lost 1 base, with 13 bases between them. CDR3 amino acids: CASILASGNTEAFF. The CDR3 DNA sequence: TGTGCCAGCATCCTAGCGTCCGGGAACACTGAAGCTTTCTTT.

The chain is built from TRBV28 and TRBJ2-7, with D perhaps matching TRBD1 or TRBD2 (5 bases each). Germline V gene lookup returns CDR1 MDHEN and CDR2 SYDVKM. The CDR3 has 14 amino acids. The V end was cut by 2 bases, the J end by 2 bases, with 10 bases between. The chain's CDR3 is CASSLPGPTYEQYF. CDR3 bases: TGTGCCAGCAGTTTACCGGGACCAACCTACGAGCAGTACTTC.

The genes are TRBV2 and TRBJ2-7; tentative D call: TRBD1 (5 bases). The CDR3 has 13 residues. CDR1 and CDR2 from the germline V gene are SNHLY and FYNNEI. Trimming cost V 4 bases and J 0 bases, with 7 bases left between them. CDR3 nucleotides: TGTGCCAGCAGTGGACAGTTCTCCTACGAGCAGTACTTC. Translated, it gives CASSGQFSYEQYF.

This clone has a handful of counts. V and J are TRBV18 and TRBJ1-5; unclear D gene. The V end was cut by 6 bases, the J end by 1 base, with 7 bases between. Germline V CDR1 and CDR2: KGHSH, LQKENI. This CDR3 contains 13 residues. The CDR3: CASSVQSNQPQHF. CDR3 DNA: TGTGCCAGCTCGGTTCAGAGCAATCAGCCCCAGCATTTT.

CDR3 loop: CASSQDHRDRAYEQYF. CDR3 DNA sequence: TGCGCCAGCAGCCAAGATCACCGGGACAGGGCCTACGAGCAGTACTTC. This chain joins TRBV4-3 and TRBJ2-7, with 9 bases fitting TRBD1. Per germline, CDR1 LGHNA and CDR2 YSLEER. Unmatched junction bases numbered 5, after V lost 0 bases and J lost 2 bases. There are 16 residues in the CDR3.

This clone came up a few times. The chain joins TRBV9 to TRBJ2-7; 9 bases agree with TRBD2. The V and J ends lost 4 bases and 3 bases, in that order; junction bases with no gene match: 8. The CDR3 contains 15 residues. Germline loops: CDR1 SGDLS, CDR2 YYNGEE. CDR3: CASSSGTSSRYEQYF. CDR3 nucleotide sequence: TGTGCCAGCAGCTCGGGGACTAGCTCTCGCTACGAGCAGTACTTC.

The chain employs TRBV7-9 and TRBJ1-2, with D perhaps TRBD1 (5 bases). There are 14 residues in the CDR3. Germline CDR1 and CDR2: SEHNR and FQNEAQ (reference sequence). Trimming removed 2 bases at V and 6 bases at J, with 13 bases between. The CDR3 region has the DNA TGTGCCAGCAGCTTAACCCAGGGAGTGCATGGCTACACCTTC. It codes for CASSLTQGVHGYTF.

The table lists this clone with a few counts. The V call is TRBV28, the J call TRBJ1-5, with a weak D call TRBD1 (5 bases). Trimming took 2 bases from V and 3 from J, leaving 8 bases between them. This CDR3 is 14 amino acids long. Germline assignment: CDR1 MDHEN and CDR2 SYDVKM. The CDR3 is CASSLGGANQPQHF. The DNA of the CDR3 is TGTGCCAGCAGTTTAGGGGGAGCCAATCAGCCCCAGCATTTT. Supplemented by reference TRBV28 and TRBJ1-5, the full variable domain reads DVKVTQSSRYLVKRTGEKVFLECVQDMDHENMFWYRQDPGLGLRLIYFSYDVKMKEKGDIPEGYSVSREKKERFSLILESASTNQTSMYLCASSLGGANQPQHFGDGTRLSIL.

As to this clone: A much bigger clone sits one base away, suggesting this may be a read error. The J gene is TRBJ2-5, the V gene TRBV28; D unresolved. Germline V lookup: CDR1 MDHEN, CDR2 SYDVKM. The ends were cut back, 6 bases at V and 5 bases at J, with 7 bases in the middle. The CDR3 extends over 11 amino acids. Written as DNA, the CDR3 is TGTGCCAGCAGCACAGCGGAGACCCAGTACTTC. Translated, it gives CASSTAETQYF.

This clone showed up just a few times. The rearrangement links TRBV25-1 to TRBJ2-3; 7 nucleotides line up with TRBD2. The CDR3 loop spans 17 amino acids. The junction had 12 bases not matched to a gene; V was cut back by 4 bases and J by 2 bases. Germline V CDR1 and CDR2: MGHDK, SYGVNS. The DNA of the CDR3 is TGTGCCAGCAGTGGGGAGGGCCCTCTCCAGGCCACAGATACGCAGTATTTT. Its translation is CASSGEGPLQATDTQYF.

This clone was detected only a few times. The rearrangement uses TRBV15 and TRBJ2-3; a weak D match, TRBD2 (5 bases). The CDR3 covers 15 residues. V shed 0 bases and J shed 4 bases, with 11 bases lying between them. CDR1 is LNHNV and CDR2 is YYDKDF in the germline V gene (reference sequence). The CDR3 here is CATSRDWAGADTQYF. The CDR3 DNA reads as TGTGCCACCAGCAGAGACTGGGCCGGGGCAGATACGCAGTATTTT.

The sample holds a few counts of this clone. V gene TRBV30 combines with J gene TRBJ2-5, with D uncertain. Germline V gene data show CDR1 as GTSNPN and CDR2 as SVGIG (reference sequence). Trimming shortened V by 0 bases and J by 7 bases, and 15 bases separated the two germline ends. CDR3 length: 14 amino acids. The CDR3 region is CAWSVGSERWTQYF. Here the CDR3 DNA reads TGTGCCTGGAGTGTAGGGTCGGAGAGATGGACCCAGTACTTC.

V usage is TRBV7-9 and J usage is TRBJ1-1; 9 bases map to TRBD1. The CDR3 loop spans 14 amino acids. Germline V gene data show CDR1 as SEHNR and CDR2 as FQNEAQ (reference sequence). The trim removed 6 bases at V and 1 base at J, leaving 3 bases unmatched. CDR3 in amino acids: CASRRTGENTEAFF. The CDR3 nucleotides are TGTGCCAGCAGGAGGACAGGGGAGAACACTGAAGCTTTCTTT. Looking up the rest from reference TRBV7-9 and TRBJ1-1 gives the full variable domain: DTGVSQNPRHKITKRGQNVTFRCDPISEHNRLYWYRQTLGQGPEFLTYFQNEAQLEKSRLLSDRFSAERPKGSFSTLEIQRTEQGDSAMYLCASRRTGENTEAFFGQGTRLTVV.

This clone has only a few counts. V is TRBV5-4 and J is TRBJ1-4; D is uncertain. The CDR3 runs to 14 residues. Germline V lookup: CDR1 SGHNT, CDR2 YYREEE (reference sequence). The V end lost 3 bases, the J end lost 4 bases, and 10 bases lay between the germline ends. CDR3 amino acids: CASSYGLSNEKLFF. The CDR3 bases are TGTGCCAGCAGCTACGGGCTGAGTAATGAAAAACTGTTTTTT. Based on the CDR3 plus reference TRBV5-4 and TRBJ1-4, the full variable domain is ETGVTQSPTHLIKTRGQQVTLRCSSQSGHNTVSWYQQALGQGPQFIFQYYREEENGRGNFPPRFSGLQFPNYSSELNVNALELDDSALYLCASSYGLSNEKLFFGSGTQLSVL.

The V call is TRBV28, the J call TRBJ2-7; TRBD1 aligns across 9 bases. Germline CDR1 reads MDHEN; CDR2 reads SYDVKM. The CDR3 consists of 15 residues. The V and J ends lost 3 bases and 12 bases, in that order; junction bases with no gene match: 15. CDR3 in amino acids: CASSFTGTGTIGLYF. CDR3 DNA: TGTGCCAGCAGTTTCACCGGGACAGGGACGATCGGACTGTACTTC. The complete variable domain, with remaining parts taken from reference TRBV28 and TRBJ2-7, reads DVKVTQSSRYLVKRTGEKVFLECVQDMDHENMFWYRQDPGLGLRLIYFSYDVKMKEKGDIPEGYSVSREKKERFSLILESASTNQTSMYLCASSFTGTGTIGLYFGPGTRLTVT.

The chain employs TRBV9 and TRBJ2-1; 10 bases agree with TRBD2. The J segment lost 7 bases and the V segment lost 0 bases, leaving 7 bases of the junction unmatched. The V gene's germline CDR1 is SGDLS and CDR2 YYNGEE. This CDR3 comprises 16 residues. CDR3 residues: CASSVGASGRRNEQFF. The CDR3, as DNA: TGTGCCAGCAGCGTAGGGGCTAGCGGGAGACGGAATGAGCAGTTCTTC.